The 16 T cell receptor beta chains in this list originate from one sample, sequenced in a study of T cell responses to AZD1222 COVID-19 vaccine (dated by TCRdb to the early 2020s). The receptor library was made with the immunoSEQ multiplex PCR assay. TCRdb stores this immuneACCESS table with in-frame sequences only. Part of the clones is absent; in the studies checked, under half of the shortfall reflects unresolved V genes, and no reason is known for the rest. The sample profile shows roughly 180,000 clones; about 85% of them were found once. The ten largest clonotypes hold 2.5% to 3% of the sample. The time point label on this specimen signifies: baseline before first vaccination. Specimen: peripheral blood, collected on day 0 of AZD1222 vaccination. The receptors come from an adult in good health.

The chain couples TRBV6-5 to TRBJ2-7; 13 bases align to TRBD2. CDR1 is MNHEY and CDR2 is SVGAGI in the germline V gene. J lost 4 bases, V lost 10 bases, and 4 bases had no gene match. CDR3 size: 13 residues. The CDR3 DNA sequence: TGTGCCACCAGGACTAGCGGGAGATACGAGCAGTACTTC. It yields the protein CATRTSGRYEQYF.

This chain links TRBV5-4 with TRBJ2-7, with D possibly TRBD1 on 6 matching bases. CDR1 is SGHNT, CDR2 YYREEE, per germline (reference sequence). The CDR3 totals 13 residues. V lost 0 bases and J 3 bases, leaving 7 bases between the germline ends. The CDR3 coding sequence is TGTGCCAGCAGCTTGGACAGGGTCTACGAGCAGTACTTC. Translating it yields CASSLDRVYEQYF.

The chain combines TRBV20-1 with TRBJ1-6; D perhaps matches TRBD1 (5 bases). Germline V gene data show CDR1 as DFQATT and CDR2 as SNEGSKA (reference sequence). The CDR3 is 16 residues long. The V end lost 3 bases, the J end lost 10 bases, and 22 bases lay between the germline ends. CDR3 amino acids: CSASIQRTGTGSPLHF. The DNA of the CDR3 is TGCAGTGCTAGTATTCAACGGACCGGGACTGGGTCACCCCTCCACTTT.

The rearrangement links TRBV19 to TRBJ2-3; 8 bases fit TRBD2. In germline, CDR1 is LNHDA, CDR2 SQIVND (reference sequence). This CDR3 comprises 17 residues. After removal of 5 bases from V and 3 bases from J, the junction contained 13 bases not matched to a gene. For the CDR3, the DNA is TGTGCCAGTAGTCCTACCGGGGCGGGAGGCCTGACAGATACGCAGTATTTT. It yields the protein CASSPTGAGGLTDTQYF.

The chain links TRBV5-4 to TRBJ2-1; 11 positions match TRBD2. The V gene end was trimmed by 0 bases and the J gene end by 4 bases; junction bases not matched to a gene: 3. The germline gives CDR1 SGHNT, CDR2 YYREEE (reference sequence). CDR3 length: 16 residues. The DNA for the CDR3 is TGTGCCAGCAGCTTGGGGGGGACTAGCGGTTACAATGAGCAGTTCTTC. This encodes CASSLGGTSGYNEQFF. The full variable domain, its missing parts supplied by reference TRBV5-4 and TRBJ2-1, is ETGVTQSPTHLIKTRGQQVTLRCSSQSGHNTVSWYQQALGQGPQFIFQYYREEENGRGNFPPRFSGLQFPNYSSELNVNALELDDSALYLCASSLGGTSGYNEQFFGPGTRLTVL.

The chain employs TRBV28 and TRBJ1-1; TRBD1 matches at 9 bases. Germline assignment: CDR1 MDHEN and CDR2 SYDVKM. The length of the CDR3 is 15 residues. J lost 0 bases, V lost 4 bases, and 3 bases had no gene match. CDR3 region: CASSSGQGMNTEAFF. As DNA, the CDR3 is TGTGCCAGCAGTTCCGGACAGGGGATGAACACTGAAGCTTTCTTT.

The chain couples TRBV6-2 or TRBV6-3 to TRBJ1-1; 7 nucleotides match TRBD1. Germline V gene data show CDR1 as MNHEY and CDR2 as SVGEGT. V lost 6 bases to trimming and J lost 0 bases; unmatched junction nucleotides: 13. There are 17 residues in the CDR3. CDR3 protein: CASSPPTGTAMNTEAFF. The CDR3 DNA is TGTGCCAGCAGCCCTCCCACCGGGACAGCTATGAACACTGAAGCTTTCTTT.

This clone was seen just once. The rearrangement joins TRBV29-1 to TRBJ1-3; D is unclear. Per germline, CDR1 SQVTM and CDR2 ANQGSEA. With 4 bases removed from V and 12 bases from J, the gap between germline ends came to 13 bases. The CDR3 is made up of 11 amino acids. CDR3 coding DNA: TGCAGCGTTGTCGGCAAAGGGCTCATATATTTT. Protein product: CSVVGKGLIYF.

The genes are TRBV7-8 and TRBJ1-1; D is undetermined. The CDR3 contains 13 residues. Germline V CDR1 and CDR2: SGHVS, FQNEAQ. The V and J ends lost 5 bases and 4 bases respectively, with 11 bases between them. CDR3: CASSPGVGTEAFF. The DNA of the CDR3 is TGTGCCAGCAGCCCCGGGGTGGGCACTGAAGCTTTCTTT.

V is TRBV10-3 and J is TRBJ1-6; tentative D call: TRBD1 (5 bases). Germline-derived CDR1 and CDR2 are ENHRY and SYGVKD. V lost 6 bases and J 0 bases, leaving 9 bases between the germline ends. This CDR3 comprises 15 residues. The CDR3 protein is CAIRGDSSYNSPLHF. The CDR3 DNA reads TGTGCCATCAGGGGAGACAGCTCCTATAATTCACCCCTCCACTTT.

DNA of the CDR3: TGTGCTAGTGGCGGAGGCAGGGCCGGATTTTCCGCTAACACTGAAGCTTTCTTT. Amino acids: CASGGGRAGFSANTEAFF. The gene calls are TRBV12-5 and TRBJ1-1; possibly TRBD1 for D (5 bases). V lost 6 bases, J lost 2 bases, and 25 bases lay in between. The germline CDR1 and CDR2 sequences are LGHNT and FRNRAP. This CDR3 is 18 amino acids long.

The chain employs TRBV28 and TRBJ1-4; 8 positions agree with TRBD1. The CDR3 is 14 amino acids. Germline V gene lookup returns CDR1 MDHEN and CDR2 SYDVKM. The V gene end was trimmed by 4 bases and the J gene end by 8 bases; junction bases not matched to a gene: 6. The CDR3 bases are TGTGCCAGCAGTTCAGGGGGCGCCAGGGAAAAACTGTTTTTT. Its protein product is CASSSGGAREKLFF.

Points on this clone: The junction shows a germline mismatch at one end, possibly a read error. J is TRBJ2-2 and V is TRBV7-9; 7 nucleotides agree with TRBD2. Germline V gives CDR1 SEHNR, CDR2 FQNEAQ (reference sequence). This CDR3 spans 12 amino acids. CDR3 nucleotides: TGTGCCAGCAGCTTAGTGGGCCGGGAGGTGTTTTTT. It specifies CASSLVGREVFF.

This chain joins TRBV6-5 and TRBJ2-2; D is ambiguous. Germline-derived CDR1 and CDR2 are MNHEY and SVGAGI. V was cut by 5 bases and J by 6 bases, with 16 bases left in between. The CDR3 has 15 residues. This chain's CDR3 is CASSPIPGPAGELFF. CDR3 in DNA: TGTGCCAGCAGTCCAATCCCCGGACCAGCCGGGGAGCTGTTTTTT.

The chain has TRBV14 and TRBJ1-2, with 8 bases fitting TRBD1. CDR1 is SGHDN and CDR2 is FVKESK in the germline V gene. Germline trimming cut 1 base from V and 5 bases from J; bases unmatched to any gene: 9. The CDR3 extends over 16 amino acids. The DNA of the CDR3 is TGTGCCAGCAGCCAAGGACAGGGGATTTTTGAATATGGCTACACCTTC. Protein: CASSQGQGIFEYGYTF. The variable domain in full, completed from reference TRBV14 and TRBJ1-2, reads EAGVTQFPSHSVIEKGQTVTLRCDPISGHDNLYWYRRVMGKEIKFLLHFVKESKQDESGMPNNRFLAERTGGTYSTLKVQPAELEDSGVYFCASSQGQGIFEYGYTFGSGTRLTVV.

The chain joins TRBV28 to TRBJ2-7, with D hard to call. Germline loops: CDR1 MDHEN, CDR2 SYDVKM. V lost 6 bases and J 2 bases, leaving 8 bases between the germline ends. CDR3 length: 12 residues. CDR3: CASSYPPYEQYF. CDR3 nucleotides: TGTGCCAGCAGCTACCCCCCCTACGAGCAGTACTTC.